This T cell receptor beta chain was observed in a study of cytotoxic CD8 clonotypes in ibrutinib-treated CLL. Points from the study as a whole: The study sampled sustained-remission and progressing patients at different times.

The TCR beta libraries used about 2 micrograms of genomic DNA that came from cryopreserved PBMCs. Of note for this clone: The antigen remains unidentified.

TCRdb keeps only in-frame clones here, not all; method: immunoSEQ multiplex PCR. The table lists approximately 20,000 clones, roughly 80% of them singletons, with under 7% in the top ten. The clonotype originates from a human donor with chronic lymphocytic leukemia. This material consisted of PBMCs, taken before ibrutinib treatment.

CDR3 region: CAISDPTSGGTDTQYF. The DNA for the CDR3 is TGTGCCATCAGTGACCCTACTAGCGGGGGGACAGATACGCAGTATTTT. The chain couples TRBV10-3 to TRBJ2-3, with 12 bases lining up with TRBD2. This CDR3 region has 16 residues. CDR1 and CDR2 (germline): ENHRY, SYGVKD. V was pared by 3 bases and J by 3 bases, with 4 bases of the junction left unmatched.